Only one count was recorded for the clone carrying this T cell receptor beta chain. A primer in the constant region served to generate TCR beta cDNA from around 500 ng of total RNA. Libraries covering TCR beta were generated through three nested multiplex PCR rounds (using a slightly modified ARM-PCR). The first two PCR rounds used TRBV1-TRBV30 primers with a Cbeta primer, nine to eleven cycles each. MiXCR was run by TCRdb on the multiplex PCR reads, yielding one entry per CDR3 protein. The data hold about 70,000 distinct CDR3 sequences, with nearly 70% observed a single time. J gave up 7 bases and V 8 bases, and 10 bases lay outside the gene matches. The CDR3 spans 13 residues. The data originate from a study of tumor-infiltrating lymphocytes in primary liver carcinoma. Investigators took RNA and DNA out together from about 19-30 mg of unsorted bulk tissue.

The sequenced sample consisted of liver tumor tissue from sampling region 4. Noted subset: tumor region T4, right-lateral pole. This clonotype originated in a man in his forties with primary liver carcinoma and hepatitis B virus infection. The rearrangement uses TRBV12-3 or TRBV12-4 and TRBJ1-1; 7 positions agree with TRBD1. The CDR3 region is CASCRGTSYEAFF. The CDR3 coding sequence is TGTGCCAGCTGCAGGGGGACGTCATATGAAGCTTTCTTT.